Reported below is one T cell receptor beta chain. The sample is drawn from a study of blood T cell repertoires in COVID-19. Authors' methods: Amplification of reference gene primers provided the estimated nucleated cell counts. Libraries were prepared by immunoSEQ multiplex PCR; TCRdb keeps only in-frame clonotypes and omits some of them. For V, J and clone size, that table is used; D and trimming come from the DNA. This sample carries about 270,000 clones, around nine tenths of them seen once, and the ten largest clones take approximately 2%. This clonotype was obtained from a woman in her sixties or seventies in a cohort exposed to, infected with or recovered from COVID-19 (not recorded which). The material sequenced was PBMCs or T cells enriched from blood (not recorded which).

In DNA, the CDR3 is TGTGCCAGCAGCTTGGCCGCACAGGGGGCAACCGGGGAGCTGTTTTTT. Translating it yields CASSLAAQGATGELFF. This chain connects TRBV5-6 to TRBJ2-2, with TRBD1 matching over 9 bases. V shed 0 bases, J shed 5 bases, and the junction held 5 bases outside the gene matches. CDR1 and CDR2 from the germline V gene are SGHDT and YYEEEE. This CDR3 comprises 16 residues.